The source of this T cell receptor gamma chain is a study of γδ T cells in repeated Plasmodium falciparum infection. Background on the study: Samples were taken at baseline, before some infections, and 21 days after each.

This clone has more than one count but fewer than ten. The translation of this DNA and the TCRdb protein of a much larger clone differ at residue 8, probably owing to a read error; the protein shown here is translated from the DNA. CDR1 GITISATS and CDR2 ISYDGTV come from the germline V gene (reference sequence). The CDR3 runs 12 residues. The trim removed 4 bases at V and 9 bases at J, leaving 9 bases unmatched. TCRdb re-called clones from the multiplex PCR reads via CATT. The sample lists some 14,000 gamma-chain clones, about 1.5% occurring once. Vgamma9/Vdelta2+ and Vdelta2-negative gammadelta T cells were flow-sorted from PBMC for bulk sequencing.

The sequencing input was gamma-delta T cells from blood. The chain carries TRGV9 and TRGJ1 or TRGJ2. TCRdb lists no J gene, so it was determined here by aligning the DNA to germline. The clonotype was recovered from a pool of human donors (malaria-infected and uninfected, not separated). CDR3 sequence (DNA): TGTGCCTTGTGGGAAGAGGGGTGTAAGAAACTCTTT. Residues: CALWEEGCKKLF.